A selection of T cell receptor beta chains follows, all from one sample in a study of Ad26.COV2.S vaccination and SARS-CoV-2 variants. Data came from immunoSEQ multiplex PCR; TCRdb stores just in-frame clones and leaves some out. The sample records about 380,000 clones, about four fifths being singletons. Sequenced material: peripheral blood, taken in a trial of Ad26.COV2.S vaccine versus placebo. Receptors were obtained from a person between 18 and 59 years old who received the Ad26.COV2.S COVID-19 vaccine or a placebo. Each CDR3 is given with its conserved first and last residue. D genes are given only for firm matches. Clone size, where shown, is once, few, many, or a class for clones that have expanded.

CDR3 protein: CASSDYRGPGLSTGELFF
CDR3 DNA: TGTGCCAGCAGTGACTACAGGGGGCCGGGTCTTTCCACCGGGGAGCTGTTTTTT
clone size: NA
V gene: TRBV6-4
J gene: TRBJ2-2
D gene: TRBD1

CDR3 protein: CATSAGYNEQFF
CDR3 DNA: TGTGCCACCAGTGCTGGGTACAATGAGCAGTTCTTC
clone size: NA
V gene: TRBV24-1
J gene: TRBJ2-1
D gene: NA

CDR3 protein: CASSERVAGNNEQFF
CDR3 DNA: TGCGCCAGCAGTGAGAGAGTAGCGGGGAACAATGAGCAGTTCTTC
clone size: NA
V gene: TRBV10-1
J gene: TRBJ2-1
D gene: TRBD2

CDR3 protein: CASSLYRKPGRDNSPLHF
CDR3 DNA: TGTGCCAGCAGTTTATACCGAAAACCGGGTCGCGATAATTCACCCCTCCACTTT
clone size: NA
V gene: TRBV27
J gene: TRBJ1-6
D gene: NA

CDR3 protein: CASSPQPGGQVTYEQYF
CDR3 DNA: TGTGCCAGCAGCCCACAGCCCGGGGGGCAGGTGACATACGAGCAGTACTTC
clone size: few
V gene: TRBV4-2
J gene: TRBJ2-7
D gene: NA

CDR3 protein: CASSYFRETQYF
CDR3 DNA: TGTGCCAGCAGTTACTTCCGAGAGACCCAGTACTTC
clone size: NA
V gene: TRBV6-5
J gene: TRBJ2-5
D gene: NA

CDR3 protein: CASSLRYSGAEKLFF
CDR3 DNA: TGTGCCAGCAGCTTACGGTACAGTGGGGCTGAAAAACTGTTTTTT
clone size: NA
V gene: TRBV7-2
J gene: TRBJ1-4
D gene: NA

CDR3 protein: CASSLGGSTYNEQFF
CDR3 DNA: TGCGCCAGCAGCTTGGGCGGGAGTACCTACAATGAGCAGTTCTTC
clone size: NA
V gene: TRBV5-1
J gene: TRBJ2-1
D gene: TRBD2

CDR3 protein: CASSRTQGEGQPQHF
CDR3 DNA: TGTGCCAGCAGCCGGACACAGGGAGAGGGTCAGCCCCAGCATTTT
clone size: NA
V gene: TRBV3-1/TRBV3-2
J gene: TRBJ1-5
D gene: NA

CDR3 protein: CASSLLPRTGNYGYTF
CDR3 DNA: TGTGCCAGCAGCTTACTCCCACGGACAGGCAACTATGGCTACACCTTC
clone size: NA
V gene: TRBV11-2
J gene: TRBJ1-2
D gene: TRBD1

CDR3 protein: CASTNGLAGGLEQFF
CDR3 DNA: TGTGCCAGCACCAACGGGCTAGCGGGAGGCTTAGAGCAGTTCTTC
clone size: NA
V gene: TRBV11-3
J gene: TRBJ2-1
D gene: TRBD2

CDR3 protein: CASSFGTGQETQYF
CDR3 DNA: TGTGCCAGCAGCTTCGGGACAGGGCAAGAGACCCAGTACTTC
clone size: NA
V gene: TRBV5-6
J gene: TRBJ2-5
D gene: TRBD1

CDR3 protein: CASSFPSAEQYF
CDR3 DNA: TGTGCCAGCAGTTTCCCTTCGGCCGAGCAGTACTTC
clone size: NA
V gene: TRBV27
J gene: TRBJ2-7
D gene: NA

CDR3 protein: CASSQAGLAKNIQYF
CDR3 DNA: TGCGCCAGCAGCCAGGCAGGTTTAGCCAAAAACATTCAGTACTTC
clone size: NA
V gene: TRBV4-1
J gene: TRBJ2-4
D gene: NA

CDR3 protein: CASSLRTSGKDEQFF
CDR3 DNA: TGTGCCAGCAGTTTACGGACTAGCGGGAAAGATGAGCAGTTCTTC
clone size: NA
V gene: TRBV28
J gene: TRBJ2-1
D gene: TRBD2

CDR3 protein: CASSLAEGLADNEQFF
CDR3 DNA: TGTGCCAGCAGCTTAGCGGAGGGACTAGCGGACAATGAGCAGTTCTTC
clone size: NA
V gene: TRBV7-9
J gene: TRBJ2-1
D gene: TRBD2

CDR3 protein: CASSLSSEQFF
CDR3 DNA: TGTGCCAGCAGCCTAAGCTCCGAGCAGTTCTTC
clone size: NA
V gene: TRBV9
J gene: TRBJ2-1
D gene: NA

CDR3 protein: CASSLTSGLEETQYF
CDR3 DNA: TGCGCCAGCAGCTTGACTAGCGGGTTGGAAGAGACCCAGTACTTC
clone size: NA
V gene: TRBV5-1
J gene: TRBJ2-5
D gene: TRBD2

CDR3 protein: CASSEAPTSGTYNEQFF
CDR3 DNA: TGTGCCAGCAGTGAAGCTCCGACTAGCGGGACTTACAATGAGCAGTTCTTC
clone size: NA
V gene: TRBV6-1
J gene: TRBJ2-1
D gene: TRBD2

CDR3 protein: CASNGQAYEQYF
CDR3 DNA: TGTGCCAGCAATGGACAGGCCTACGAGCAGTACTTC
clone size: NA
V gene: TRBV2
J gene: TRBJ2-7
D gene: TRBD1

CDR3 protein: CASSPTDRGENF
CDR3 DNA: TGTGCCAGCAGCCCCACCGACAGGGGGGAAAACTTC
clone size: NA
V gene: TRBV6-6
J gene: TRBJ2-5
D gene: TRBD1

CDR3 protein: CASRPGTSGEQYF
CDR3 DNA: TGTGCCAGCAGGCCCGGGACTAGCGGCGAGCAGTACTTC
clone size: NA
V gene: TRBV5-4
J gene: TRBJ2-7
D gene: TRBD2

CDR3 protein: CSASVRMGRATEAFF
CDR3 DNA: TGCAGTGCTAGTGTGAGAATGGGGAGGGCCACTGAAGCTTTCTTT
clone size: NA
V gene: TRBV20-1
J gene: TRBJ1-1
D gene: NA

CDR3 protein: CASSRALYGYTF
CDR3 DNA: TGTGCCAGCAGTAGGGCCCTCTATGGCTACACCTTC
clone size: NA
V gene: TRBV25-1
J gene: TRBJ1-2
D gene: NA

CDR3 protein: CASSQDRVGDTQYF
CDR3 DNA: TGCGCCAGCAGCCAAGACCGGGTGGGAGATACGCAGTATTTT
clone size: NA
V gene: TRBV4-1
J gene: TRBJ2-3
D gene: NA

CDR3 protein: CASRGGRGETQYF
CDR3 DNA: TGTGCCAGCAGGGGCGGGAGAGGAGAGACCCAGTACTTC
clone size: NA
V gene: TRBV2
J gene: TRBJ2-5
D gene: TRBD2

CDR3 protein: CASSLTRDYSYEQYF
CDR3 DNA: TGTGCCAGCAGCTTGACTAGGGACTACTCCTACGAGCAGTACTTC
clone size: NA
V gene: TRBV11-3
J gene: TRBJ2-7
D gene: TRBD2

CDR3 protein: CASSIIHRGAEQYF
CDR3 DNA: TGTGCCAGTAGTATTATTCACCGAGGCGCCGAGCAGTACTTC
clone size: NA
V gene: TRBV19
J gene: TRBJ2-7
D gene: NA

CDR3 protein: CASSPQFGETQYF
CDR3 DNA: TGTGCCAGCAGCCCCCAGTTTGGGGAGACCCAGTACTTC
clone size: NA
V gene: TRBV7-2
J gene: TRBJ2-5
D gene: NA

CDR3 protein: CSVELAGYNEQFF
CDR3 DNA: TGCAGCGTTGAGTTAGCGGGTTACAATGAGCAGTTCTTC
clone size: NA
V gene: TRBV29-1
J gene: TRBJ2-1
D gene: TRBD2

CDR3 protein: CASSPFPGNVNNEQFF
CDR3 DNA: TGCGCCAGCAGTCCCTTCCCCGGGAATGTCAACAATGAGCAGTTCTTC
clone size: NA
V gene: TRBV23-1
J gene: TRBJ2-1
D gene: NA

CDR3 protein: CASKEEGVEKLFF
CDR3 DNA: TGTGCCAGCAAGGAAGAGGGTGTTGAAAAACTGTTTTTT
clone size: NA
V gene: TRBV2
J gene: TRBJ1-4
D gene: NA